The 15 T cell receptor beta chains below all came from one sample that was sequenced in a study of T cells in Graves' hyperthyroidism and ophthalmopathy. TCR beta CDR3 regions were amplified from RNA. The TCR CDR3 was amplified in a first-round RT-PCR using the HTBI primer set. MiXCR was run by TCRdb on the multiplex PCR reads, yielding one entry per CDR3 protein. Seen here are roughly 550,000 distinct CDR3 sequences, 15% to 20% observed once, and the top ten hold about 29%. The sequenced sample consisted of blood. These receptors were collected from a woman in her twenties or thirties with Graves' ophthalmopathy.

This chain links TRBV19 with TRBJ2-1; unclear D gene. V was trimmed by 11 bases and J by 7 bases, leaving 12 bases between them. There are 11 residues in the CDR3. Germline CDR1 and CDR2: LNHDA and SQIVND (reference sequence). The CDR3: CAGKKGNEQFF. For the CDR3, the DNA is TGTGCCGGTAAAAAGGGAAATGAGCAGTTCTTC.

This clonotype was observed many times. V and J are TRBV6-1 and TRBJ2-2, with 10 bases matching TRBD2. The CDR3 totals 18 residues. Per the germline V gene, CDR1 is MNHNS and CDR2 is SASEGT. The J segment lost 1 base and the V segment lost 5 bases, leaving 10 bases of the junction unmatched. The CDR3, as DNA: TGTGCCAGCAGTCGTCGGGTAGCGGGAGGAGTGAACACCGGGGAGCTGTTTTTT. Translation: CASSRRVAGGVNTGELFF.

This clonotype was counted many times. The J gene is TRBJ2-3, the V gene TRBV3-1, with D perhaps TRBD1 or TRBD2 (5 bases each). CDR1 LGHDT and CDR2 YNNKEL come from the germline V gene (reference sequence). With 4 bases removed from V and 2 bases from J, the gap between germline ends came to 13 bases. The CDR3 length is 15 residues. The CDR3 DNA follows: TGTGCCAGCAGCCGCCCGGGACCATCCACAGATACGCAGTATTTT. Residues: CASSRPGPSTDTQYF.

This clonotype showed up just a few times. The chain combines TRBV6-1 with TRBJ2-5, with 11 bases aligning to TRBD2. In germline, CDR1 is MNHNS, CDR2 SASEGT. Unmatched junction bases numbered 9, after V lost 5 bases and J lost 4 bases. The CDR3 length is 16 residues. This CDR3 is CASSSPRTSGRETQYF. CDR3 nucleotides: TGTGCCAGCAGTTCCCCCAGGACTAGCGGGCGAGAGACCCAGTACTTC.

In this sample, this clonotype turned up many times. The rearrangement joins TRBV20-1 to TRBJ2-3; no clear D gene. Trimming cost V 3 bases and J 2 bases, with 12 bases left between them. Germline V gene data show CDR1 as DFQATT and CDR2 as SNEGSKA (reference sequence). The CDR3 loop spans 14 amino acids. Written as DNA, the CDR3 is TGCAGTGCTAGCTACGCGGACCCCACAGATACGCAGTATTTT. Its protein product is CSASYADPTDTQYF.

There are a few counts of this clonotype. CDR3 coding DNA: TGCAGCGGATTAGGACAGGGATTGAGTACTGAGCAGTTCTTC. Translation gives CSGLGQGLSTEQFF. This chain uses TRBV29-1 with TRBJ2-1, with 8 bases aligning to TRBD1. The CDR3 runs 14 residues. Per germline, CDR1 SQVTM and CDR2 ANQGSEA. V dropped 7 bases and J dropped 9; count of bases not matched to a gene: 14.

The chain employs TRBV6-1 and TRBJ1-2; TRBD1 might be the D (5 bases). V lost 2 bases, J lost 8 bases, and 15 bases lay in between. The CDR3 has 14 residues. Germline V gene lookup returns CDR1 MNHNS and CDR2 SASEGT. DNA for the CDR3: TGTGCCAGCAGTGAACTCAGGGCTCTAGACGGCTACACCTTC. Amino acid sequence: CASSELRALDGYTF.

The CDR3 DNA reads as TGCAGTGCGCCCGGGGTGGTCGGTACGAGCTATGGCTACACCTTC. Translation: CSAPGVVGTSYGYTF. The rearrangement joins TRBV20-1 to TRBJ1-2; no reliable D call. Trimming removed 6 bases from V and 4 bases from J, with 21 bases in between. This CDR3 contains 15 residues. Germline loops: CDR1 DFQATT, CDR2 SNEGSKA (reference sequence).

This clonotype came up a few times. The chain combines TRBV7-3 with TRBJ1-2; no firm D call. The CDR3 is 21 amino acids. Between the trimmed V and J ends, which lost 1 base and 3 bases, there was a span of 30 bases. CDR1 is SGHTA, CDR2 FQGTGA, per germline. DNA of the CDR3: TGTGCCAGCAGCTTAAAACGTGTCCCTCGTGTAACTCTTCCACCCGACTATGGCTACACCTTC. It is translated as CASSLKRVPRVTLPPDYGYTF.

Only a few counts were recorded for this clonotype. This chain links TRBV5-4 with TRBJ1-2, with D possibly being TRBD1 (5 bases). Germline V gene lookup returns CDR1 SGHNT and CDR2 YYREEE (reference sequence). CDR3 length: 15 residues. V gave up 6 bases and J gave up 0 bases, with 15 bases separating them. The CDR3 here is CASTLRGRSNYGYTF. The CDR3 DNA is TGTGCCAGCACTCTCCGGGGGAGGTCTAACTATGGCTACACCTTC. The variable domain in full, with the rest retrieved from reference TRBV5-4 and TRBJ1-2, is ETGVTQSPTHLIKTRGQQVTLRCSSQSGHNTVSWYQQALGQGPQFIFQYYREEENGRGNFPPRFSGLQFPNYSSELNVNALELDDSALYLCASTLRGRSNYGYTFGSGTRLTVV.

This clonotype was seen a handful of times. The CDR3 here is CASSEEGLLGEQYF. The CDR3 nucleotides read TGTGCCAGCAGTGAAGAGGGACTACTAGGCGAGCAGTACTTC. The V call is TRBV2, the J call TRBJ2-7; TRBD2 agrees at 7 bases. CDR3 length: 14 amino acids. Germline CDR1 SNHLY, CDR2 FYNNEI. V shed 1 base, J shed 6 bases, and the junction held 6 bases outside the gene matches.

The chain joins TRBV5-4 to TRBJ2-2; 11 nucleotides agree with TRBD1. The J segment lost 6 bases and the V segment lost 4 bases, leaving 5 bases of the junction unmatched. Germline V lookup: CDR1 SGHNT, CDR2 YYREEE (reference sequence). This CDR3 is 15 amino acids long. The CDR3 spells CASSRGQGAPGELFF. CDR3 nucleotide sequence: TGTGCCAGCAGCCGAGGACAGGGGGCGCCCGGGGAGCTGTTTTTT.

This clonotype has at least ten counts. This sequence joins TRBV5-4 and TRBJ2-1; the match to TRBD1 covers 7 bases. The CDR3 runs to 13 residues. Germline assignment: CDR1 SGHNT and CDR2 YYREEE (reference sequence). The V and J ends lost 5 bases and 7 bases, in that order; junction bases with no gene match: 6. The CDR3 coding sequence is TGTGCCAGCAGTTTAGAACAGGGGAATGAGCAGTTCTTC. Its translation is CASSLEQGNEQFF.

Worth noting for this clonotype: A read error is possible here, since a much larger clone lies one base away. This rearrangement joins TRBV11-3 to TRBJ2-3; TRBD2 aligns across 11 bases. The CDR3 runs 15 residues. Germline CDR1 is SGHNT and CDR2 is YENEEA. The junction had 8 bases not matched to a gene; V was cut back by 7 bases and J by 5 bases. CDR3 sequence: CASNYSGRAVDTQYF. The CDR3 DNA sequence: TGTGCCAGCAACTATAGCGGGAGGGCCGTAGATACGCAGTATTTT.

The table lists this clonotype with many counts. The CDR3 DNA follows: TGCAGTGCAACCTTCGGAAACACCATATATTTT. Its protein is CSATFGNTIYF. The J gene is TRBJ1-3, the V gene TRBV20-1; D gene unclear. The V end lost 6 bases, the J end lost 4 bases, and 7 bases lay between the germline ends. The CDR3 is 11 residues long. Per the germline V gene, CDR1 is DFQATT and CDR2 is SNEGSKA (reference sequence).